The 29 T cell receptor beta chains given below trace back to one sample, sequenced in a study of T cells in Graves' hyperthyroidism and ophthalmopathy. Amplification yielded TCR beta CDR3 regions, with RNA transcripts as the source. Initially, a first-round RT-PCR of the TCR CDR3 employed the HTBI primer set. TCRdb re-called the multiplex PCR reads through MiXCR, storing one row per CDR3 protein. The sample has approximately 510,000 distinct CDR3 sequences, 35% to 50% seen once. The source material was peripheral blood or thyroid tissue (not recorded which). The receptors stem from an adult woman with Graves' disease, either hyperthyroidism or ophthalmopathy (not recorded which).

This clonotype has ten or more counts. This chain uses TRBV7-8 with TRBJ2-7; no clear D gene. The CDR3 totals 14 residues. Trimming stripped 4 bases from V and 2 bases from J, with 12 bases between. The V gene's germline CDR1 is SGHVS and CDR2 FQNEAQ. The CDR3 sequence is CASSSRTATYEQYF. In nucleotides, the CDR3 is TGTGCCAGCAGCTCCAGGACCGCGACCTACGAGCAGTACTTC.

This clonotype was detected a few times. The junction and the germline gene differ at one end; a read error may be behind it. J is TRBJ2-7 and V is TRBV29-1; weak D call: TRBD2 (6 bases). Germline CDR1 SQVTM, CDR2 ANQGSEA. The CDR3 totals 11 residues. CDR3 in amino acids: CSVRRGTEMDF. The DNA of the CDR3 is TGCAGCGTTAGGCGAGGGACTGAGATGGACTTC.

The chain uses TRBV10-3 and TRBJ1-4; TRBD1 aligns across 7 bases. CDR3 size: 16 residues. Trimming removed 2 bases from V and 8 bases from J; junction bases left unmatched: 11. Looked up from germline, CDR1 is ENHRY and CDR2 is SYGVKD. The CDR3, as DNA: TGTGCCATCAGTGAGCATCCCACAGGGGATGTAGAAAAACTGTTTTTT. Amino acid sequence: CAISEHPTGDVEKLFF.

The J gene is TRBJ2-5, the V gene TRBV7-9, with D uncertain. The V end lost 0 bases, the J end lost 7 bases, and 18 bases lay between the germline ends. Germline loops: CDR1 SEHNR, CDR2 FQNEAQ (reference sequence). The length of the CDR3 is 16 residues. Here the CDR3 DNA reads TGTGCCAGCAGCTTAGCGTCGGGTTCCTTAGGTGCGACCCAGTACTTC. Translating it yields CASSLASGSLGATQYF.

On this clonotype itself: An end of the junction differs from the germline gene, which may be a read error. The rearrangement uses TRBV7-9 and TRBJ1-1; D remains unclear. The CDR3 spans 8 residues. Germline loops: CDR1 SEHNR, CDR2 FQNEAQ (reference sequence). Written as DNA, the CDR3 is TGTGCCAGCAACGAAGCTCTCTTT. Translating gives CASNEALF.

In this sample, this clonotype turned up many times. V gene TRBV5-1 combines with J gene TRBJ1-1; the match to TRBD1 covers 7 bases. The CDR3 loop spans 14 amino acids. The V segment lost 4 bases and the J segment 5 bases; nucleotides outside the gene matches: 8. Germline CDR1 SGHRS, CDR2 YFSETQ. The CDR3 DNA is TGCGCCAGCAGCCGCGACAGGGTAGGGACTGAAGCTTTCTTT. Encoded protein: CASSRDRVGTEAFF.

At least ten counts were recorded for this clonotype. This chain connects TRBV6-2 or TRBV6-3 to TRBJ2-5, with unresolved D. CDR1 is MNHEY and CDR2 is SVGEGT in the germline V gene. This CDR3 is built from 11 residues. The V end was cut by 5 bases, the J end by 5 bases, with 6 bases between. Here the CDR3 DNA reads TGTGCCAGCAGTCCCGCGGAGACCCAGTACTTC. Translation gives CASSPAETQYF.

V is TRBV2 and J is TRBJ1-6; D gene uncertain. This CDR3 has 13 amino acids. The V end lost 6 bases, the J end lost 8 bases, and 11 bases lay between the germline ends. From germline, CDR1 is SNHLY and CDR2 FYNNEI. Written as DNA, the CDR3 is TGTGCCAGCAGGTCTGTAAGGGATTCACCCCTCCACTTT. Protein product: CASRSVRDSPLHF. Supplemented by reference TRBV2 and TRBJ1-6, the full variable domain reads EPEVTQTPSHQVTQMGQEVILRCVPISNHLYFYWYRQILGQKVEFLVSFYNNEISEKSEIFDDQFSVERPDGSNFTLKIRSTKLEDSAMYFCASRSVRDSPLHFGNGTRLTVT.

In its sample, this clonotype was seen a few times. The V and J genes are TRBV5-1 and TRBJ2-2; 9 positions agree with TRBD2. Germline V CDR1 and CDR2: SGHRS, YFSETQ. The CDR3 consists of 14 residues. V lost 5 bases and J lost 4; bases outside the gene matches: 3. CDR3 bases: TGCGCCAGCAGAATTAGCGGGAGCACCGGGGAGCTGTTTTTT. This translates into CASRISGSTGELFF.

The count of this clonotype is one. With a much larger clone just one base away, this may be a read error. The CDR3 sequence: CASSLDSRGGDQPQHF. The CDR3, as DNA: TGTGCCAGCAGCTTAGACAGCCGAGGTGGCGATCAGCCCCAGCATTTT. The V gene is TRBV13, the J gene TRBJ1-5; D gene uncertain. CDR1 PRHDT and CDR2 FYEKMQ come from the germline V gene (reference sequence). Between the trimmed V and J ends, which lost 1 base and 5 bases, there was a span of 15 bases. This CDR3 is built from 16 residues.

This clonotype has ten or more counts. V is TRBV7-2 and J is TRBJ1-2; D is ambiguous. This CDR3 contains 16 residues. Between the trimmed V and J ends, which lost 6 bases and 4 bases, there was a span of 21 bases. Per germline, CDR1 SGHTA and CDR2 FQGNSA. CDR3 nucleotide sequence: TGTGCCAGCAGGAAGGATCCCTCTAGCGGGCCCTATGGCTACACCTTC. Its protein is CASRKDPSSGPYGYTF.

This rearrangement joins TRBV9 to TRBJ1-1; no clear D. The CDR3 runs 13 residues. From germline, CDR1 is SGDLS and CDR2 YYNGEE. Trimming shortened V by 0 bases and J by 5 bases, and 8 bases separated the two germline ends. CDR3 nucleotide sequence: TGTGCCAGCAGCGTAGGCTTTGGGACTGAAGCTTTCTTT. Its translation: CASSVGFGTEAFF.

V and J are TRBV5-4 and TRBJ1-1; D unresolved. The CDR3 extends over 13 amino acids. Germline assignment: CDR1 SGHNT and CDR2 YYREEE (reference sequence). V was trimmed by 3 bases and J by 5 bases, leaving 11 bases between them. CDR3 protein: CASSSEGSTEAFF. In DNA, the CDR3 is TGTGCCAGCAGCTCGGAGGGTTCGACTGAAGCTTTCTTT. Supplemented by reference TRBV5-4 and TRBJ1-1, the full variable domain reads ETGVTQSPTHLIKTRGQQVTLRCSSQSGHNTVSWYQQALGQGPQFIFQYYREEENGRGNFPPRFSGLQFPNYSSELNVNALELDDSALYLCASSSEGSTEAFFGQGTRLTVV.

This clonotype was seen ten or more times. The rearrangement links TRBV6-6 to TRBJ1-5; D ambiguous. CDR1 is MNHNY and CDR2 is SVGAGI in the germline V gene (reference sequence). Trimming left V 0 bases short and J 6 bases short, with 9 bases between. There are 14 residues in the CDR3. The CDR3 DNA reads as TGTGCCAGCAGTTACTCCCGGTTGGGTCAGCCCCAGCATTTT. As protein: CASSYSRLGQPQHF.

This clonotype came up many times. CDR3 sequence (DNA): TGTGCCAGCAGTCCTGGACTTGGCTACACCTTC. Encoded protein: CASSPGLGYTF. V and J are TRBV12-3 or TRBV12-4 and TRBJ1-2; the D is unclear. The CDR3 loop spans 11 amino acids. Trimming pared 5 bases from V and 7 bases from J, leaving 8 bases between.

For this clonotype: With a much larger clone just one base away, this may be a read error. It is likely a read error, because the conserved phenylalanine at the end of the CDR3 is missing. The CDR3 loop is CASSVAWSSGSYEQYL. In DNA form, the CDR3 reads TGTGCCAGCAGCGTAGCTTGGTCTAGCGGGAGCTACGAGCAGTACCTC. The rearrangement uses TRBV11-1 and TRBJ2-7; the match to TRBD2 covers 10 bases. Germline-derived CDR1 and CDR2 are SGHAT and FQDESV (reference sequence). The CDR3 length is 16 residues.

The table lists this clonotype with many counts. The chain uses TRBV6-5 and TRBJ1-1; perhaps TRBD1 as D (5 bases). CDR3 size: 11 residues. The germline V gene encodes CDR1 MNHEY and CDR2 SVGAGI. V lost 6 bases, J lost 7 bases, and 9 bases lay in between. In DNA, the CDR3 is TGTGCCAGCAGCTCCGACAGTGAAGCTTTCTTT. Translated, it gives CASSSDSEAFF.

This clonotype was observed many times. This chain connects TRBV6-1 to TRBJ1-5; no clear D. Trimming took off 5 bases at V and 5 bases at J, with 10 bases between the two ends. This CDR3 region has 13 residues. CDR1 MNHNS and CDR2 SASEGT come from the germline V gene. In DNA form, the CDR3 reads TGTGCCAGCAGTTGGGGTTTGGATCAGCCCCAGCATTTT. Translation: CASSWGLDQPQHF.

The chain joins TRBV7-8 to TRBJ1-4, with TRBD1 matching 7 bases. The CDR3 spans 15 residues. In germline, CDR1 is SGHVS, CDR2 FQNEAQ. J was trimmed by 0 bases and V by 5 bases; bases with no gene match: 3. The CDR3 nucleotides are TGTGCCAGCAGCCCCGACAGGGCAACTAATGAAAAACTGTTTTTT. It specifies CASSPDRATNEKLFF.

This clonotype was seen only a few times. The chain has TRBV18 and TRBJ1-5, with D unresolved. Trimming removed 3 bases at V and 1 base at J, with 10 bases between. Germline-derived CDR1 and CDR2 are KGHSH and LQKENI. The CDR3 contains 15 residues. The CDR3 loop is CASSPGSASNQPQHF. DNA of the CDR3: TGTGCCAGCTCACCTGGGAGCGCGAGCAATCAGCCCCAGCATTTT. Combining the CDR3 with reference TRBV18 and TRBJ1-5 gives the whole variable domain NAGVMQNPRHLVRRRGQEARLRCSPMKGHSHVYWYRQLPEEGLKFMVYLQKENIIDESGMPKERFSAEFPKEGPSILRIQQVVRGDSAAYFCASSPGSASNQPQHFGDGTRLSIL.

The chain links TRBV7-2 to TRBJ1-6, with 8 bases identical to TRBD1. After removal of 0 bases from V and 8 bases from J, the junction contained 6 bases not matched to a gene. This CDR3 is 16 amino acids long. Germline CDR1 reads SGHTA; CDR2 reads FQGNSA. The CDR3 region is CASSLAQGAVDSPLHF. DNA of the CDR3: TGTGCCAGCAGCTTAGCGCAGGGGGCCGTGGATTCACCCCTCCACTTT.

This chain uses TRBV2 with TRBJ2-7, with TRBD1 identical over 9 bases. Germline lookup yields CDR1 SNHLY and CDR2 FYNNEI. This CDR3 is 15 amino acids long. The J segment lost 0 bases and the V segment lost 6 bases, leaving 6 bases of the junction unmatched. The CDR3 reads CASSFSTGGSYEQYF. The CDR3 coding sequence is TGTGCCAGCAGCTTCTCGACAGGGGGCTCCTACGAGCAGTACTTC.

A note on this clonotype: The CDR3 end shows no conserved phenylalanine or tryptophan, and so a read error is likely. Because the CDR3's place on the DNA is in doubt, the DNA is left out and the CDR3 is given as listed by TCRdb. This chain joins TRBV29-1 and TRBJ1-3; whether TRBD1, the table's D call, matches the DNA was not checked. Germline V gives CDR1 SQVTM, CDR2 ANQGSEA. The CDR3 is made up of 9 amino acids, end residues included. The CDR3 loop reads CSVKGRGNT.

The chain combines TRBV2 with TRBJ1-6; TRBD1 might be the D (6 bases). The V end was cut by 4 bases, the J end by 10 bases, with 23 bases between. CDR1 and CDR2 from the germline V gene are SNHLY and FYNNEI. The CDR3 contains 17 residues. Here the CDR3 DNA reads TGTGCCAGCAGTGTAGAATGGAATTCGGGGGCCCTCTCACCCCTCCACTTT. Translation: CASSVEWNSGALSPLHF.

The rearrangement joins TRBV7-8 to TRBJ1-5; D unresolved. V lost 1 base and J 6 bases, leaving 16 bases between the germline ends. The CDR3 is made up of 16 amino acids. Germline CDR1 is SGHVS and CDR2 is FQNEAQ. The CDR3 loop reads CASSLEGGLLGQPQHF. CDR3 in DNA: TGTGCCAGCAGCTTAGAGGGTGGTTTACTAGGTCAGCCCCAGCATTTT.

This clonotype turned up a few times. This chain connects TRBV29-1 to TRBJ2-7; 8 bases map to TRBD2. CDR1 and CDR2 (germline): SQVTM, ANQGSEA. V lost 4 bases, J lost 4 bases, and 9 bases stayed unmatched. CDR3 length equals 14 residues. CDR3 in amino acids: CSVAGTRFKYEQYF. The CDR3 DNA follows: TGCAGCGTTGCGGGGACTAGATTCAAATACGAGCAGTACTTC.

This clonotype has ten or more counts. The rearrangement joins TRBV11-2 to TRBJ2-7, with D possibly called TRBD1 or TRBD2 (5 bases each). The CDR3 sequence is 15 residues long. Trimming left V 3 bases short and J 3 bases short, with 15 bases between. Germline V gene lookup returns CDR1 SGHAT and CDR2 FQNNGV. CDR3 nucleotides: TGTGCCAGCAGCTTTCCGGGACCCCGGAGCTACGAGCAGTACTTC. This gives the protein CASSFPGPRSYEQYF. Full variable domain (missing parts from reference TRBV11-2 and TRBJ2-7): EAGVAQSPRYKIIEKRQSVAFWCNPISGHATLYWYQQILGQGPKLLIQFQNNGVVDDSQLPKDRFSAERLKGVDSTLKIQPAKLEDSAVYLCASSFPGPRSYEQYFGPGTRLTVT.

This chain joins TRBV15 and TRBJ2-2; no reliable D call. Trimming stripped 4 bases from V and 4 bases from J, with 10 bases between. CDR3 size: 14 residues. Germline lookup yields CDR1 LNHNV and CDR2 YYDKDF (reference sequence). The CDR3 is CATSIYLSTGELFF. The CDR3 DNA is TGTGCCACCAGCATATACTTAAGCACCGGGGAGCTGTTTTTT.

As for this clonotype: A read error may account for a junction end that differs from germline. CDR3 bases: TGTGCCAGCAGCTTGGCCATGGGAATGAACACTGAAGCTTTCTTT. Amino acid sequence: CASSLAMGMNTEAFF. The chain carries TRBV5-1 and TRBJ1-1, with D uncertain. The CDR3 loop spans 15 amino acids. In germline, CDR1 is SGHRS, CDR2 YFSETQ.